Below, 24 T cell receptor beta chains from the same sample are listed, as sequenced in a study of blood T cell repertoires in COVID-19. Produced via immunoSEQ multiplex PCR; TCRdb's table is partial and in-frame only. The sample includes tens of thousands of clones, more than 85% seen only once; the top ten take about 25%. Source material: peripheral blood. These receptors were obtained from an elderly woman with active or convalescent COVID-19.

V usage is TRBV5-1 and J usage is TRBJ1-1; possible D gene TRBD1, 5 bases. V shed 0 bases and J shed 0 bases, with 12 bases lying between them. This CDR3 contains 16 residues. Per the germline V gene, CDR1 is SGHRS and CDR2 is YFSETQ. CDR3 sequence reads: CASSLGPQGVNTEAFF. CDR3 DNA sequence: TGCGCCAGCAGCTTGGGCCCTCAAGGGGTGAACACTGAAGCTTTCTTT. The full variable domain, in which reference TRBV5-1 and TRBJ1-1 provide the parts outside the CDR3, is KAGVTQTPRYLIKTRGQQVTLSCSPISGHRSVSWYQQTPGQGLQFLFEYFSETQRNKGNFPGRFSGRQFSNSRSEMNVSTLELGDSALYLCASSLGPQGVNTEAFFGQGTRLTVV.

The chain links TRBV9 to TRBJ1-1, with TRBD1 identical over 9 bases. This CDR3 region has 16 residues. Trimming removed 3 bases from V and 1 base from J; junction bases left unmatched: 7. Germline values: CDR1 SGDLS, CDR2 YYNGEE. The CDR3 reads CASSGPGQGGNTEAFF. The CDR3 DNA reads as TGTGCCAGCAGCGGCCCGGGACAGGGAGGGAACACTGAAGCTTTCTTT. Combining the CDR3 with reference TRBV9 and TRBJ1-1 gives the whole variable domain DSGVTQTPKHLITATGQRVTLRCSPRSGDLSVYWYQQSLDQGLQFLIQYYNGEERAKGNILERFSAQQFPDLHSELNLSSLELGDSALYFCASSGPGQGGNTEAFFGQGTRLTVV.

The DNA for the CDR3 is TGTGCCAGCAGTTCAGCGGACAGGGGGCGAACAGATACGCAGTATTTT. Its protein is CASSSADRGRTDTQYF. The chain combines TRBV11-1 with TRBJ2-3, with 11 bases matching TRBD1. Per germline, CDR1 SGHAT and CDR2 FQDESV (reference sequence). V shed 6 bases, J shed 3 bases, and the junction held 8 bases outside the gene matches. This CDR3 has 16 residues.

The chain employs TRBV5-1 and TRBJ2-2; the match to TRBD1 covers 8 bases. Germline CDR1 SGHRS, CDR2 YFSETQ. V was pared by 1 base and J by 7 bases, with 9 bases of the junction left unmatched. The CDR3 totals 16 residues. Here the CDR3 DNA reads TGCGCCAGCAGCTTGACGGGGCAGGGGGCGATCGGGGAGCTGTTTTTT. Its translation: CASSLTGQGAIGELFF.

The rearrangement joins TRBV9 to TRBJ2-5; 15 bases agree with TRBD2. CDR1 is SGDLS and CDR2 is YYNGEE in the germline V gene. The CDR3 runs to 16 residues. V lost 2 bases and J lost 2; bases outside the gene matches: 1. In nucleotides, the CDR3 is TGTGCCAGCAGCGTTGGGACTAGCGGGGGGCAAGAGACCCAGTACTTC. This translates into CASSVGTSGGQETQYF.

V usage is TRBV6-6 and J usage is TRBJ1-2, with TRBD1 matching over 7 bases. CDR1 and CDR2 from the germline V gene are MNHNY and SVGAGI (reference sequence). The CDR3 spans 16 residues. J gave up 0 bases and V 0 bases, and 4 bases lay outside the gene matches. Here the CDR3 DNA reads TGTGCCAGCAGTTACTCCACGACAGGGCCTAACTATGGCTACACCTTC. Translated, it gives CASSYSTTGPNYGYTF.

This chain links TRBV28 with TRBJ2-1; 9 nucleotides agree with TRBD1. Germline V gene sequence: CDR1 MDHEN, CDR2 SYDVKM. The CDR3 covers 16 residues. V lost 6 bases to trimming and J lost 4 bases; unmatched junction nucleotides: 10. CDR3 protein: CASSTPRQGDYNEQFF. CDR3 sequence (DNA): TGTGCCAGCAGCACCCCGAGACAGGGGGATTACAATGAGCAGTTCTTC.

This rearrangement joins TRBV7-3 to TRBJ2-3; 7 bases match TRBD1. CDR1 and CDR2 from the germline V gene are SGHTA and FQGTGA. This CDR3 contains 12 residues. The trim removed 5 bases at V and 8 bases at J, leaving 4 bases unmatched. CDR3 amino acids: CASSPRQGTQYF. The CDR3 region has the DNA TGTGCCAGCAGCCCCCGACAGGGTACGCAGTATTTT.

The rearrangement uses TRBV5-1 and TRBJ2-5, with D perhaps matching TRBD2 (6 bases). CDR3 length: 16 amino acids. Trimming stripped 4 bases from V and 5 bases from J, with 21 bases between. Per germline, CDR1 SGHRS and CDR2 YFSETQ. Written as DNA, the CDR3 is TGCGCCAGCAGCCTAGACGGACTACCATCCCGGGAGACCCAGTACTTC. Protein: CASSLDGLPSRETQYF.

This clone showed up just once. This chain links TRBV4-1 with TRBJ1-2, with D possibly TRBD1 on 6 matching bases. Looked up from germline, CDR1 is MGHRA and CDR2 is YSYEKL. The V gene lost 1 base and the J gene lost 8 bases, with 20 bases spanning the gap. This CDR3 region has 16 residues. In nucleotides, the CDR3 is TGCGCCAGCAGCCAAGGGAAAACCGGGGGCGGGGGAGGCTACACCTTC. This codes for CASSQGKTGGGGGYTF.

J is TRBJ1-5 and V is TRBV19, with 9 bases aligning to TRBD1. Trimming took 8 bases from V and 0 from J; bases not matched to a gene: 5. The CDR3 spans 15 residues. In germline, CDR1 is LNHDA, CDR2 SQIVND (reference sequence). CDR3 in amino acids: CASRDREYSNQPQHF. CDR3 DNA sequence: TGTGCCAGTCGGGACAGGGAGTATAGCAATCAGCCCCAGCATTTT. Full variable domain (remainder filled in from reference TRBV19 and TRBJ1-5): DGGITQSPKYLFRKEGQNVTLSCEQNLNHDAMYWYRQDPGQGLRLIYYSQIVNDFQKGDIAEGYSVSREKKESFPLTVTSAQKNPTAFYLCASRDREYSNQPQHFGDGTRLSIL.

This clone was found a few times. V is TRBV6-5 and J is TRBJ2-7; D possibly corresponds to TRBD2 (6 bases). The CDR3 consists of 16 residues. The germline V gene encodes CDR1 MNHEY and CDR2 SVGAGI. The germline V and J ends were trimmed by 0 bases and 0 bases, with 12 bases remaining between them. The CDR3 sequence: CASSYSGLGSSYEQYF. DNA of the CDR3: TGTGCCAGCAGTTACTCGGGGCTCGGGAGCTCCTACGAGCAGTACTTC.

V gene TRBV7-5 combines with J gene TRBJ1-2; TRBD1, the table's D call, lacks a check against the DNA. TRBV7-5 is reported as a pseudogene. The CDR3 runs 16 residues. The CDR3 reads CVRSKPTGDTSYGYTF. In DNA form, the CDR3 reads TGTGTCAGAAGCAAGCCGACAGGGGACACCTCCTATGGCTACACCTTC.

This sequence joins TRBV7-8 and TRBJ2-5; 7 positions agree with TRBD2. Looked up from germline, CDR1 is SGHVS and CDR2 is FQNEAQ. The CDR3 covers 12 residues. V trimming: 5 bases; J trimming: 5 bases; junction bases outside the gene matches: 2. This CDR3 reads CASSRGGETQYF. In nucleotides, the CDR3 is TGTGCCAGCAGCCGCGGGGGTGAGACCCAGTACTTC.

V and J are TRBV13 and TRBJ1-2; D may be TRBD1 (6 bases). CDR3 length: 17 amino acids. The germline CDR1 and CDR2 sequences are PRHDT and FYEKMQ (reference sequence). V was pared by 5 bases and J by 1 base, with 20 bases between. For the CDR3, the DNA is TGTGCCAGCAGCATTTTTACGCCGGGACACGTTAACTATGGCTACACCTTC. It is translated as CASSIFTPGHVNYGYTF.

The chain has TRBV18 and TRBJ2-7; unclear D gene. Germline lookup yields CDR1 KGHSH and CDR2 LQKENI. The CDR3 covers 11 residues. V was shortened by 5 bases and J by 4 bases, with 6 bases between the two germline ends. DNA of the CDR3: TGTGCCAGCTCAGACAAGTACGAGCAGTACTTC. It codes for CASSDKYEQYF.

The chain joins TRBV7-8 to TRBJ2-7; 7 bases fit TRBD1. Germline V gene lookup returns CDR1 SGHVS and CDR2 FQNEAQ. After removal of 2 bases from V and 3 bases from J, the junction contained 4 bases not matched to a gene. The CDR3 sequence is 14 residues long. The CDR3: CASSLRQGYYEQYF. The CDR3 DNA follows: TGTGCCAGCAGCTTAAGACAGGGATACTACGAGCAGTACTTC.

The gene calls are TRBV6-5 and TRBJ2-2; D is possibly TRBD1 (5 bases). Between the trimmed V and J ends, which lost 5 bases and 3 bases, there was a span of 10 bases. This CDR3 spans 14 amino acids. Germline V lookup: CDR1 MNHEY, CDR2 SVGAGI. CDR3: CASSTTGHTGELFF. The CDR3 nucleotides read TGTGCCAGCAGTACAACAGGTCACACCGGGGAGCTGTTTTTT.

The CDR3 DNA is TGTGCCAGCAACCCCGCGGGAGGGAGAAACACCATATATTTT. This sequence encodes CASNPAGGRNTIYF. The V gene is TRBV25-1, the J gene TRBJ1-3; D is unresolved. The ends were cut back, 7 bases at V and 5 bases at J, with 15 bases in the middle. The CDR3 has 14 amino acids. Germline CDR1 reads MGHDK; CDR2 reads SYGVNS.

The chain carries TRBV12-1 and TRBJ2-3; the table's D call, TRBD2, was not checked against the DNA. TRBV12-1 counts as a pseudogene. The CDR3 sequence is 13 residues long. The DNA of the CDR3 is TGTGCCAGCAGCCCTCGACTCGCATCGGCGCAGTATTTT. This sequence encodes CASSPRLASAQYF.

The chain uses TRBV21-1 and TRBJ1-3; the table's D gene call, TRBD1, was not cross checked with the DNA. TRBV21-1 is termed a pseudogene. The CDR3 extends over 16 amino acids. The CDR3 loop is CASSDYSRGTGNTIYF. CDR3 nucleotide sequence: TGTGCCAGCAGCGACTATTCCAGGGGAACTGGAAACACCATATATTTT.

This chain links TRBV3-1 (or the pseudogene TRBV3-2) with TRBJ2-1; TRBD1 is a possible D gene (6 bases). V lost 4 bases, J lost 9 bases, and 16 bases lay in between. This CDR3 spans 14 amino acids. Germline V gene data show CDR1 as LGHDT and CDR2 as YNNKEL (reference sequence). The CDR3 here is CASSRASQGFEQFF. In DNA form, the CDR3 reads TGTGCCAGCAGCCGGGCGTCACAGGGTTTTGAGCAGTTCTTC.

This clone was seen a few times. J is TRBJ2-2 and V is TRBV18, with D possibly TRBD1 on 6 matching bases. CDR1 is KGHSH, CDR2 LQKENI, per germline. The V gene lost 2 bases and the J gene lost 3 bases, with 10 bases spanning the gap. This CDR3 has 15 residues. The CDR3 loop reads CASSPGQFDTGELFF. The CDR3 coding sequence is TGTGCCAGCTCACCAGGACAGTTCGACACCGGGGAGCTGTTTTTT.

The V and J genes are TRBV5-1 and TRBJ2-7; 7 nucleotides agree with TRBD2. Germline CDR1 is SGHRS and CDR2 is YFSETQ. J was trimmed by 2 bases and V by 1 base; bases with no gene match: 3. The CDR3 runs to 14 residues. Here the CDR3 reads CASSLRGGAYEQYF. In DNA, the CDR3 is TGCGCCAGCAGCTTGAGGGGAGGGGCCTACGAGCAGTACTTC.